This entry lists 20 T cell receptor beta chains sequenced from one sample in a study of radiotherapy plus CTLA-4 blockade in lung cancer. Using immunoSEQ multiplex PCR, the repertoire was profiled, and TCRdb retains in-frame clones only, with some absent. The top ten clones hold over 15% of a sample with about 87,000 clones, around 87% of them seen once. Sample: peripheral blood, taken from a patient treated with radiotherapy plus ipilimumab. These receptor sequences come from a human donor with non-small cell lung cancer that progressed on radiotherapy plus ipilimumab.

This chain joins TRBV4-3 and TRBJ1-4; D is uncertain. Germline-derived CDR1 and CDR2 are LGHNA and YSLEER. The CDR3 runs to 15 residues. V lost 2 bases and J lost 1, with 8 bases in between. CDR3 nucleotides: TGCGCCAGCAGCCAAACACGAGAAACTAATGAAAAACTGTTTTTT. It is translated as CASSQTRETNEKLFF.

V is TRBV19 and J is TRBJ1-1, with a weak D call TRBD1 (5 bases). This CDR3 contains 13 residues. Germline CDR1 reads LNHDA; CDR2 reads SQIVND (reference sequence). The ends were cut back, 6 bases at V and 6 bases at J, with 14 bases in the middle. CDR3 protein: CASSPRATAEAFF. The DNA for the CDR3 is TGTGCCAGTAGCCCCAGGGCTACGGCTGAAGCTTTCTTT.

The chain uses TRBV7-9 and TRBJ1-6; no reliable D call. V was trimmed by 0 bases and J by 3 bases, leaving 6 bases between them. CDR3 length: 15 residues. CDR1 is SEHNR and CDR2 is FQNEAQ in the germline V gene (reference sequence). The CDR3 DNA is TGTGCCAGCAGCTTAGCGGCGGGCTATAATTCACCCCTCCACTTT. This sequence encodes CASSLAAGYNSPLHF.

This clone has only one observation. This rearrangement joins TRBV27 to TRBJ1-6; the D is unclear. Germline V gene lookup returns CDR1 MNHEY and CDR2 SMNVEV (reference sequence). The CDR3 runs 17 residues. V lost 5 bases and J 8 bases, leaving 22 bases between the germline ends. DNA for the CDR3: TGTGCCAGCAGTCCTATGGGGAGGTCATCAGCCCATTCACCCCTCCACTTT. Amino acid sequence: CASSPMGRSSAHSPLHF.

The chain is built from TRBV5-6 and TRBJ2-1; D not resolved. The CDR3 is 16 amino acids. Between the trimmed V and J ends, which lost 4 bases and 2 bases, there was a span of 16 bases. CDR1 and CDR2 from the germline V gene are SGHDT and YYEEEE. The CDR3 DNA follows: TGTGCCAGCAGCGCGGACCTAATTTCCACCTACAATGAGCAGTTCTTC. This translates into CASSADLISTYNEQFF.

The CDR3 DNA sequence: TGTGCCAGCTCACCACGAGGGGGCCAAAGCAATCAGCCCCAGCATTTT. Translated, it gives CASSPRGGQSNQPQHF. The chain uses TRBV18 and TRBJ1-5; 7 bases fit TRBD1. Germline trimming cut 1 base from V and 1 base from J; bases unmatched to any gene: 4. This CDR3 contains 16 residues. Looked up from germline, CDR1 is KGHSH and CDR2 is LQKENI.

The V call is TRBV7-2, the J call TRBJ2-6, with D unclear. The V end lost 8 bases, the J end lost 2 bases, and 4 bases lay between the germline ends. The CDR3 is 12 amino acids. Germline CDR1 SGHTA, CDR2 FQGNSA. CDR3 nucleotide sequence: TGTGCCAGCCGTACTGGGGCCAACGTCCTGACTTTC. Translated, it gives CASRTGANVLTF. Drawing the rest from reference TRBV7-2 and TRBJ2-6, the complete variable domain is GAGVSQSPSNKVTEKGKDVELRCDPISGHTALYWYRQSLGQGLEFLIYFQGNSAPDKSGLPSDRFSAERTGGSVSTLTIQRTQQEDSAVYLCASRTGANVLTFGAGSRLTVL.

V gene TRBV25-1 combines with J gene TRBJ1-3; 10 bases match TRBD1. Germline V gene sequence: CDR1 MGHDK, CDR2 SYGVNS. V lost 3 bases, J lost 4 bases, and 9 bases stayed unmatched. There are 17 residues in the CDR3. The CDR3 loop reads CASSDPRTGGTGNTIYF. The CDR3 DNA sequence: TGTGCCAGCAGTGACCCTAGGACAGGGGGAACGGGAAACACCATATATTTT.

Here the CDR3 DNA reads TGTGCCAGAATGGCCAGGACAGGGCGCTCCTACGAGCAGTACTTC. Translation gives CARMARTGRSYEQYF. This sequence joins TRBV5-3 and TRBJ2-7, with 8 bases matching TRBD1. TRBV5-3 is an ORF, and what it does is uncertain. The CDR3 has 15 residues. The V and J ends lost 6 bases and 0 bases, in that order; junction bases with no gene match: 8.

The V call is TRBV10-3, the J call TRBJ2-1; D unresolved. This CDR3 spans 12 amino acids. Germline CDR1 ENHRY, CDR2 SYGVKD. Trimming stripped 6 bases from V and 8 bases from J, with 11 bases between. As DNA, the CDR3 is TGTGCCATCAGCCCCTCGGCCGATGAGCAGTTCTTC. Translating it yields CAISPSADEQFF.

The rearrangement links TRBV28 to TRBJ1-5, with TRBD1 identical over 7 bases. J lost 2 bases, V lost 6 bases, and 4 bases had no gene match. CDR1 is MDHEN, CDR2 SYDVKM, per germline. The CDR3 spans 14 residues. For the CDR3, the DNA is TGTGCCAGCAGAGCCCAGGGGGGCAATCAGCCCCAGCATTTT. Translation gives CASRAQGGNQPQHF.

This clone was seen just once. V usage is TRBV27 and J usage is TRBJ1-1; 7 bases fit TRBD1. The CDR3 runs to 13 residues. Germline V gene lookup returns CDR1 MNHEY and CDR2 SMNVEV (reference sequence). Germline trimming cut 6 bases from V and 5 bases from J; bases unmatched to any gene: 6. CDR3 sequence: CASREQGRTEAFF. The DNA for the CDR3 is TGTGCCAGCAGGGAACAGGGGCGGACTGAAGCTTTCTTT.

This sequence joins TRBV7-9 and TRBJ1-2, with a weak D call TRBD1 (6 bases). The germline V gene encodes CDR1 SEHNR and CDR2 FQNEAQ (reference sequence). V was pared by 3 bases and J by 4 bases, with 9 bases between. This CDR3 comprises 13 residues. DNA for the CDR3: TGTGCCAGCAGCTTGGGACAAGGCTATGGCTACACCTTC. Translated: CASSLGQGYGYTF.

The chain recombines TRBV5-4 with TRBJ2-7; D gene uncertain. In germline, CDR1 is SGHNT, CDR2 YYREEE (reference sequence). The CDR3 spans 14 residues. Deletions cut 4 bases from V and 4 bases from J, with 15 bases between. The CDR3: CASSLDPSRYEQYF. In DNA form, the CDR3 reads TGTGCCAGCAGCCTGGACCCGTCCAGATACGAGCAGTACTTC.

The V call is TRBV18, the J call TRBJ1-6, with D perhaps matching TRBD1 (5 bases). Per germline, CDR1 KGHSH and CDR2 LQKENI. V lost 1 base and J 7 bases, leaving 8 bases between the germline ends. This CDR3 is 14 amino acids long. CDR3 sequence: CASSPLGQNSPLHF. CDR3 sequence (DNA): TGTGCCAGCTCACCACTGGGGCAAAATTCACCCCTCCACTTT.

The chain couples TRBV7-3 to TRBJ2-1, with TRBD2 as a possible D gene (6 bases). Trimming removed 5 bases at V and 9 bases at J, with 17 bases between. The CDR3 is 14 amino acids. Germline CDR1 and CDR2: SGHTA and FQGTGA. The CDR3 region is CASSPQRDSGEQFF. Written as DNA, the CDR3 is TGTGCCAGCAGCCCCCAACGGGACTCTGGTGAGCAGTTCTTC.

V and J are TRBV5-1 and TRBJ2-1; TRBD2 is a possible D gene (5 bases). The V end lost 4 bases, the J end lost 3 bases, and 14 bases lay between the germline ends. In germline, CDR1 is SGHRS, CDR2 YFSETQ. This CDR3 has 15 residues. CDR3 nucleotides: TGCGCCAGCAGCGAGCTAGCCCATCTCTACAATGAGCAGTTCTTC. It yields the protein CASSELAHLYNEQFF.

This clone was observed once. The chain is built from TRBV20-1 and TRBJ2-1; D gene uncertain. Germline assignment: CDR1 DFQATT and CDR2 SNEGSKA (reference sequence). Trimming pared 4 bases from V and 6 bases from J, leaving 7 bases between. The CDR3 covers 11 residues. The CDR3 sequence is CSAKAFNEQFF. The DNA of the CDR3 is TGCAGTGCTAAGGCCTTCAATGAGCAGTTCTTC.

The V call is TRBV18, the J call TRBJ1-3; D call uncertain. Trimming took 0 bases from V and 0 from J, leaving 9 bases between them. The CDR3 is 16 residues long. CDR1 and CDR2 (germline): KGHSH, LQKENI. The CDR3 reads CASSPPASPSGNTIYF. In DNA, the CDR3 is TGTGCCAGCTCACCACCTGCCAGTCCCTCTGGAAACACCATATATTTT.

The chain combines TRBV4-3 with TRBJ1-2; tentatively, D is TRBD1 (5 bases). Germline V lookup: CDR1 LGHNA, CDR2 YSLEER. This CDR3 has 16 residues. V was pared by 0 bases and J by 3 bases, with 14 bases between. In DNA, the CDR3 is TGCGCCAGCAGCCAAGACAGGGCGAGGAGGGACTATGGCTACACCTTC. As protein: CASSQDRARRDYGYTF.